This T cell receptor beta chain was documented in a study of cytomegalovirus exposure and HLA in healthy donors (dated 2017 in TCRdb). Context from the whole study: In an earlier analysis of some 550 of the donors, less than 350 Gb of sequence data and 95 million to 130 million unique TCR beta sequences from about 180 million T cells were reported. Donor age, sex, ethnicity and CMV serostatus were collected together with the repertoire data. Besides the first cohort of more than 650 subjects, a separate validation cohort made up of over 100 different subjects was used. Four to six DR-DQ haplotypes were handled as single units for association and clustering, since linkage in the cohort was strong. Rather than using new phenotypic data, the later analysis identified candidate immune exposures from TCR beta sequences and from how often those sequences occurred across donors. Typing coverage varied by locus: about 629-630 donors for A, B, C, DRB1 and DQB1; some 520 for DQA1; about 600 for DPA1; roughly 450 for DPB1. Of the roughly 430 genotyped donors, over 70% fell in the genetic ancestry cluster associated with self-reported Caucasian donors. Class I and class II HLA loci were covered by the typing at four-digit resolution. An early release covering over 500 HLA-typed donors comprised roughly 300 gigabases of sequencing data and approximately 85 million unique TCR sequences. An earlier analysis of approximately 630 of the donors applied high-throughput TCR beta sequencing to assess whether each TCR beta V gene segment acted as functional or pseudogenic. To predict cytomegalovirus infection status, the study brought together high-throughput TCR immunosequencing, statistical association of individual TCRs with disease status, and machine learning. Genome-wide SNP genotypes for about 55% of the roughly 670 donors were used in a later genetic analysis, which treated that subset as a discovery cohort. Every repertoire in the discovery cohort had been generated on one and the same sequencing platform. Among around 400 genotyped donors of the cohort, an average of around 240,000 unique TCR beta nucleotide sequences was sequenced per donor, of which 15% to 20% were non-productive. Using immunosequencing, the study profiled T cell repertoires from 500 to 800 subjects and related those repertoires to cytomegalovirus serostatus. The study was designed to test whether signatures of past pathogen exposure could be identified by cataloging public T cell receptors. A later analysis re-examined previously published TCR beta repertoires from just over 650 donors and added high-resolution HLA genotyping to investigate patterns of TCR occurrence. Broad study findings and their caveats: For the cohort, immune exposure information was limited to CMV serostatus. In a later analysis, TCR association rates were found to vary across HLA loci, with the most associated TCRs seen for DRB1 alleles and the fewest for HLA-C alleles. Some IMGT-functional V segments, including TRBV6-2 and TRBV6-3, could not be told apart with the 87-base-pair reads, so those segments were excluded. In both the original and validation cohorts, the classifier was reported to diagnose cytomegalovirus status with high specificity and sensitivity. Because some donors lacked HLA typing at each locus, the association tests relied only on the typed subset. Linkage disequilibrium might explain the correlated functional status among segregating V segments, but an unknown experimental factor could not be ruled out. In a later analysis, HLA-associated TCR beta chains showed more clonal expansion and lower generation probabilities than non-associated chains that were equally common. The cohort was sequenced for TCR beta chains only, and without alpha or paired-chain data the features that could be detected were limited. Presence/absence analyses assumed roughly uniform sequencing depth across donors, an assumption that may not hold. In a later genetic analysis, fewer N-insertions in productive TCRs were reported among donors in an Asian-associated ancestry cluster than the approximately 710-donor mean. The earlier analysis of approximately 590 of the donors excluded some 16 rarely observed V segments, including chromosome 9 orphons, because counts were too low. Most TCR sequences were observed very rarely across donors, whereas some public TCRs were present in many individuals. Specific HLA alleles were associated with 18,000 or so TCR beta sequences at a false discovery rate of 0.05 in a later analysis. An association between a missense DCLRE1C variant and V-gene and J-gene trimming of TCR beta chains was found in a later genetic analysis and replicated in an independent cohort. A total of roughly 160 TCR beta chains were listed by the study as associated with cytomegalovirus. A further reported finding was that TCR beta sequences accurately predicted the HLA-A and HLA-B alleles for most subjects in the first cohort. In vitro tests confirmed that a few of the cytomegalovirus-associated TCR beta chains recognize cytomegalovirus antigens. A group of highly shared sequence variants was considered likely to be a technical artifact of the sequencing pipeline. A later analysis found that most CMV-associated TCR beta chains appeared HLA-restricted, with HLA associations seemingly driven largely by CMV exposure. Assigning TCR associations to individual alleles was difficult when HLA alleles, especially DR and DQ, strongly co-occurred. In a later analysis, several top co-occurrence clusters were reported to appear linked to parvovirus B19, influenza, CMV and Epstein-Barr virus. An earlier analysis of 587 of the donors showed that most TCR beta V segments appeared in productive rearrangements either about 87% or about 30% of the time, which broadly matched IMGT annotations. The authors suggested that the approach could potentially be generalized to other disease states and immunological phenotypes.

On this clone itself: No antigen is known for it. No base quality values were provided; no much bigger clone lies one nucleotide off.

The CDR3 runs 21 amino acids, cysteine and phenylalanine included. CDR3 DNA is the only sequence kept; it has 63 bases, read in frame from the first base. Taken from the germline V gene, the CDR1 and CDR2 loops are WSHSY and SAAADI. After removal of 1 base from V and 1 base from J, the junction retains 19 bases not matched to a gene. The library was prepared using the immunoSEQ multiplex PCR assay. A mixture of 60 forward primers for TCR Vbeta segments and 13 reverse primers for TCR Jbeta segments was used in the multiplex PCR. A multiplex PCR assay on genomic DNA amplified the CDR3 region of rearranged TCR beta genes. On the Illumina HiSeq System, the amplified TCR beta libraries were sequenced as 87-base-pair reads. The authors processed their data as follows. A later analysis tallied approximately 87 million unique TCR beta chains across the 666 repertoires, and some 10 million of those chains were shared by two or more donors. To remove PCR and sequencing errors, raw reads were error-corrected and collapsed into unique sequences using a nearest-neighbor algorithm that merged closely related sequences. To assign V, D and J gene segments, CDR3 sequences were aligned to IMGT reference sequences. For a sequence to be retained, at least a six-nucleotide match to both a V gene segment and a J gene segment was required. A rearrangement was called productive if the CDR3 had no stop codons and remained in frame with V and J, and every other rearrangement was called non-productive. Following IMGT convention, CDR3 was defined as the stretch from the second conserved V-encoded cysteine to the conserved J-encoded phenylalanine. The earlier analysis of roughly 590 of the donors excluded any sequence lacking an unambiguous match to a single V gene segment. In an earlier analysis of a few hundred of the donors, a V segment was called functional when productive rearrangements were above 56.7%, and segregating when the standard deviation between donors exceeded 5%. A statistical classification framework was built for diagnosing cytomegalovirus status from the catalog of TCR beta chain sequences. V and J gene assignment, in a later analysis, came from comparing TCR nucleotide sequences with IMGT/GENE-DB human TR gene sequences. Using the TCRdist pipeline, a later analysis assigned CDR3 sequences along with most-parsimonious VDJ recombination scenarios. In a later analysis, every TCR beta chain was defined by the combination of its CDR3 amino acid sequence and its V-gene family, and reads without a unique V-gene family were dropped. To address suspected cross-contamination and a sequencing artifact, a later analysis removed around 590 highly shared, low-generation-probability nucleotide sequences. In a later analysis, a clonal expansion index was calculated for each public chain from normalized within-repertoire ranks of inferred template counts. In a later analysis, generation probabilities were computed using a VDJ recombination model fitted to out-of-frame rearrangements, and the results were checked against IGoR. Hypergeometric tests were used in a later analysis to score TCR-TCR, TCR-HLA and TCR-CMV co-occurrence, with a repertoire-size bias correction applied to the TCR pairs. A later analysis estimated false discovery rates by permuting HLA or CMV assignments 20 times. In a later analysis, co-occurring TCRs were grouped using DBSCAN, and TCRdist sequence similarity was added for clustering within HLA-allele-positive subsets. For co-occurrence clustering, repertoires with fewer than 30,000 or more than 120,000 public chains were excluded, along with 4 to 6 repertoires with anomalous nucleotide sharing. This is the immuneACCESS table as TCRdb keeps it, with only in-frame sequences that have V and J called. A part of the clones is gone; compared with another copy, unresolved V genes explain less than half, and the rest is unexplained. From that table come the V and J calls and clone size; the DNA was used to work out D and trimming. Present in this sample are about 160,000 clones, about 73% of which were seen just once. The ten largest clones represent 2.5% to 3.5% of the sample.

In total, approximately 690 healthy bone marrow donors made up the cohort. All cohort members were sampled while nominally healthy, although unrecorded immune exposures were likely present. The donor tested CMV seronegative and was one of the 352 seronegative cohort members. A peripheral blood sample was collected from each donor, and TCR beta sequencing was performed on peripheral blood mononuclear cells. The Qiagen DNeasy Blood Extraction Kit was used to extract genomic DNA from the blood cell samples. This clonotype was sampled from a woman aged 40 to 50 in good health and CMV-seronegative. The material sequenced was PBMCs. Recombination linked TRBV10-2 to TRBJ1-1, with TRBD1 identical over 9 junction bases. The DNA reads TGCGCCAGCAGTGAGTTGGTTGTAGGACAGGGGAAGAATATTGAGAACACTGAAGCTTTCTTT. Its product reads: CASSELVVGQGKNIENTEAFF.